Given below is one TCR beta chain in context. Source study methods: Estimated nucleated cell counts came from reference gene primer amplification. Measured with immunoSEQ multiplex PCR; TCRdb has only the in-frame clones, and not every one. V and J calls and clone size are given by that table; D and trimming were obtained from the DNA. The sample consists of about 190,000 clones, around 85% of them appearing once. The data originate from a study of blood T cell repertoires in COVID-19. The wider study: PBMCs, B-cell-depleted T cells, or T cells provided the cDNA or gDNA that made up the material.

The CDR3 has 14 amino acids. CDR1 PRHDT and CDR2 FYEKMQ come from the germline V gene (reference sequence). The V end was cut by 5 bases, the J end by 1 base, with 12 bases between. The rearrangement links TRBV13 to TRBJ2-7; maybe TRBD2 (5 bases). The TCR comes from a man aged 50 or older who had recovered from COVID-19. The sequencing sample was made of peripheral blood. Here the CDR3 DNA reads TGTGCCAGCAGCCCAGATTCGGGGTCCTACGAGCAGTACTTC. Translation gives CASSPDSGSYEQYF.